These T cell receptor beta chains were read from a single sample in a study of radiotherapy plus CTLA-4 blockade in lung cancer. Generated by immunoSEQ multiplex PCR, the TCRdb table keeps only in-frame clones and is missing some. Among tens of thousands of clones listed, more than 85% were seen once. Sequencing was performed on peripheral blood, taken from a patient treated with radiotherapy plus ipilimumab. The origin of the receptors is a human donor with non-small cell lung cancer that progressed on radiotherapy plus ipilimumab. Each CDR3 is given without its conserved first and last residue. Each record gives: V gene, J gene, CDR3 protein.

>TRBV5-6|TRBJ2-1
ASSLVGTRGFEQF
>TRBV13|TRBJ2-4
ASSAEGTRNIQY
>TRBV6-5|TRBJ1-6
ASSKGQGNSPLH
>TRBV19|TRBJ1-3
ASSTADRVAGNTIY
>TRBV7-3|TRBJ2-1
ASSLTGTRGDNEQF
>TRBV7-2|TRBJ2-5
ASSLQRGVLETQY
>TRBV5-1|TRBJ2-5
ASSKTGTETQY
>TRBV11-2|TRBJ2-1
ASSSGGLKGQF
>TRBV5-8|TRBJ2-5
ASSFGAGGPQETQY
>TRBV6-6|TRBJ1-4
ASRHEKLF
>TRBV25-1|TRBJ2-3
ASQDVNTDTQY
>TRBV7-9|TRBJ2-5
ASSLDRLFQETQY
>TRBV18|TRBJ2-7
ASSRESGYEQY
>TRBV5-4|TRBJ2-5
ASSSDTYQETQY
>TRBV28|TRBJ1-2
ASSPGQGTYGYT
>TRBV29-1|TRBJ1-2
SVERSWSYGYT
>TRBV2|TRBJ2-2
ASTSGAGGSTGELF
>TRBV4-1|TRBJ1-2
ASSLLRGTYGYT
>TRBV7-2|TRBJ2-7
ASSHGQGRSYEQY
>TRBV18|TRBJ2-5
ASSPPSGTQY
>TRBV6-1|TRBJ2-5
ASRILETQY
>TRBV28|TRBJ2-7
ASSFIGQVSSYEQY
>TRBV5-4|TRBJ1-1
ASSFFRQGLRNTEAF
>TRBV6-1|TRBJ2-2
ASTRVENTGELF
>TRBV30|TRBJ1-1
AWSWGTEAF
>TRBV5-4|TRBJ2-1
AAQGMDYNEQF
>TRBV19|TRBJ1-1
ASSSFGGNTEAF
>TRBV5-4|TRBJ2-1
ASSSGQGGYEQF
>TRBV9|TRBJ2-2
ASSVNLSPNTGELF
>TRBV6-6|TRBJ1-5
ASRYTGVNQPQH
>TRBV15|TRBJ1-2
ATSRGGTGFYGYT
>TRBV5-1|TRBJ1-5
ASSPNGGGNQPQH
>TRBV7-3|TRBJ2-2
ASSLGTSAGELF
>TRBV9|TRBJ2-2
ARGQIAGGPNTGELF
>TRBV19|TRBJ1-1
ASSIGGGFTEAF
>TRBV4-3|TRBJ1-1
ASSKTGNTEAF
>TRBV28|TRBJ2-1
ASSLGGSSYNEQF
>TRBV13|TRBJ2-3
ASSGSASTDTQY
>TRBV6-1|TRBJ1-5
ASSYHKGEPQH
>TRBV4-3|TRBJ2-1
ASSQDTGGNEQF
>TRBV11-3|TRBJ1-3
ASSAGGTASGNTIY
>TRBV18|TRBJ2-1
ASSPPNGAGVNSYNEQF
>TRBV7-2|TRBJ1-2
ASSLGQGDGYT
>TRBV18|TRBJ1-1
ASSLSGGYEAF